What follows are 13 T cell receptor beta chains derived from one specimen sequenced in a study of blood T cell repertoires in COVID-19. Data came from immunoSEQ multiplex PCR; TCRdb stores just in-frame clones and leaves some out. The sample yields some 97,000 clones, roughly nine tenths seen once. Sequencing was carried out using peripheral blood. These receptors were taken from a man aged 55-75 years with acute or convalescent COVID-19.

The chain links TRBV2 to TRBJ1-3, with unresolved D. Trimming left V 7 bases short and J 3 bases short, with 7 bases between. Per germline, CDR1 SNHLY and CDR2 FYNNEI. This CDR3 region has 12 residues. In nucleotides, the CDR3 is TGTGCCAGCACCCGGGGTGGAAACACCATATATTTT. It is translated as CASTRGGNTIYF.

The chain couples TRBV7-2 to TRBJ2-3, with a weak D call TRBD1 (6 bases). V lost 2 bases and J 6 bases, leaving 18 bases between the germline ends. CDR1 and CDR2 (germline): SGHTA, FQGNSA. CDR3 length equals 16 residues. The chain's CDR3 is CASSLMGAAPLDTQYF. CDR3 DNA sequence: TGTGCCAGCAGCTTAATGGGGGCCGCCCCTCTGGATACGCAGTATTTT.

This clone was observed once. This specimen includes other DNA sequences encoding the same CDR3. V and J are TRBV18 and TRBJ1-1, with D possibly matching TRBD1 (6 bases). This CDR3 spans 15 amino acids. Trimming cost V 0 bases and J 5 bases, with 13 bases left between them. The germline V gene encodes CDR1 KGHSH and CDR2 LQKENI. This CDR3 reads CASSPPNRENTEAFF. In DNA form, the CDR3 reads TGTGCCAGCTCACCACCGAACAGGGAAAATACTGAAGCTTTCTTT.

This chain's CDR3 is CASSPLPGSGNTIYF. The DNA for the CDR3 is TGTGCCAGCAGCCCTTTACCGGGCTCTGGAAACACCATATATTTT. V and J are TRBV7-2 and TRBJ1-3; the D is unclear. Germline-derived CDR1 and CDR2 are SGHTA and FQGNSA. The CDR3 contains 15 residues. V dropped 5 bases and J dropped 0 bases, with 11 bases sitting between them.

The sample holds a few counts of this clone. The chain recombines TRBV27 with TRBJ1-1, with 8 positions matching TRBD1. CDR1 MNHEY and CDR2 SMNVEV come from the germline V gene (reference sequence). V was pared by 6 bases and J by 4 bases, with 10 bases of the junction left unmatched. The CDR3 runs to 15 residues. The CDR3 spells CASSQDRGGSTEAFF. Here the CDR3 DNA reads TGTGCCAGCAGCCAAGACAGGGGCGGTAGCACTGAAGCTTTCTTT.

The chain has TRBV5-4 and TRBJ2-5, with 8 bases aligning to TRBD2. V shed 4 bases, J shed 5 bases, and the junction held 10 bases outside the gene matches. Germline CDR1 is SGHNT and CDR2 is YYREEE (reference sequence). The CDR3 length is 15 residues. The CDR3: CASSPPGLGGETQYF. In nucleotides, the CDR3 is TGTGCCAGCAGCCCTCCGGGACTAGGGGGGGAGACCCAGTACTTC.

The CDR3 region has the DNA TGTGCCAGCATCCCGGGGGTTACCAAAACTTACGAGCAGTACTTC. Its translation: CASIPGVTKTYEQYF. The chain joins TRBV28 to TRBJ2-7, with TRBD2 as a possible D gene (6 bases). This CDR3 is 15 amino acids long. The V end lost 7 bases, the J end lost 4 bases, and 20 bases lay between the germline ends. Germline CDR1 and CDR2: MDHEN and SYDVKM.

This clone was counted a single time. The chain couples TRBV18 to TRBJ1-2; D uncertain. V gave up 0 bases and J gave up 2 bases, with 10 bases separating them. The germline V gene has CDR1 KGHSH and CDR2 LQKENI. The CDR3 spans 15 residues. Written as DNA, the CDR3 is TGTGCCAGCTCACCACCATCAGGATGGAACTATGGCTACACCTTC. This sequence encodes CASSPPSGWNYGYTF.

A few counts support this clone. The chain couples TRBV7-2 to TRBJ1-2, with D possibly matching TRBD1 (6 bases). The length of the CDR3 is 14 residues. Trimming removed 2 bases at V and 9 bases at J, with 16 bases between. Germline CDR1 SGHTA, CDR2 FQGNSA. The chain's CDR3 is CASSLTGQGRSYTF. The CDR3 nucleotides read TGTGCCAGCAGCTTAACGGGGCAGGGGAGAAGCTACACCTTC.

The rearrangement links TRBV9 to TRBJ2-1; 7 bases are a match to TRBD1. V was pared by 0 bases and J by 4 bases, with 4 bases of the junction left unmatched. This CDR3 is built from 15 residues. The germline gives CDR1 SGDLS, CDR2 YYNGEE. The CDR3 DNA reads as TGTGCCAGCAGCGTAGAGGGGGCACTTTACAATGAGCAGTTCTTC. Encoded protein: CASSVEGALYNEQFF.

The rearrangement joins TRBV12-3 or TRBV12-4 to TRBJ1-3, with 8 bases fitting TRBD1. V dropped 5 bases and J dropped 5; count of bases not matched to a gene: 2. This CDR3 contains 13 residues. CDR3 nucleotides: TGTGCCAGCAGTCGGACAGGGAGAAACACCATATATTTT. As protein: CASSRTGRNTIYF.

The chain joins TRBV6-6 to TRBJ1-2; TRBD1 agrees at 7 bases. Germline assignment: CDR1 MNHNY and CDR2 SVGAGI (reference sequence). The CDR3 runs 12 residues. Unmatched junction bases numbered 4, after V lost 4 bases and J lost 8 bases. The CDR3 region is CASSSTGEGYTF. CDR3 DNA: TGTGCCAGCAGTTCCACAGGGGAGGGCTACACCTTC.

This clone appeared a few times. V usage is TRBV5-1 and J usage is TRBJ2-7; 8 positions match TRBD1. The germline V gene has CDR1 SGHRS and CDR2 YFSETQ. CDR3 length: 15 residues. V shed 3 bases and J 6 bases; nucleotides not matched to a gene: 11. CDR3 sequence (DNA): TGCGCCAGCAGCTCTGGACAGGGAGGTTTTGGCGAGCAGTACTTC. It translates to CASSSGQGGFGEQYF.